The rows below give T cell receptor beta chains drawn from one sample of a study of cytomegalovirus exposure and HLA in healthy donors. The data were produced by immunoSEQ multiplex PCR, yet TCRdb's version contains in-frame clones alone and is incomplete. In the table there are some 150,000 clones, 80% of which are singletons. The sample consisted of PBMCs. The receptors were sampled from a man aged 25-45 years in good health and CMV-seropositive. Each CDR3 is given without its conserved first and last residue. Fields, in order: J gene, V gene, D gene, CDR3 protein. The D gene is left open where the match is weak.

J: TRBJ1-3; V: TRBV6-5; D: .; CDR3: ASSGQSGNTIY
J: TRBJ2-7; V: TRBV29-1; D: TRBD2; CDR3: SATGLAGGSYEQY
J: TRBJ1-1; V: TRBV20-1; D: TRBD1; CDR3: SARRQGEAF
J: TRBJ2-1; V: TRBV2; D: TRBD2; CDR3: ASRRGLAGGYNEQF
J: TRBJ2-7; V: TRBV10-1; D: TRBD2; CDR3: ASSASGGHEQY
J: TRBJ1-2; V: TRBV7-2; D: TRBD1; CDR3: ASSDRVNYGYT
J: TRBJ2-5; V: TRBV6-6; D: TRBD1; CDR3: ASSLLDRAQETQY
J: TRBJ2-1; V: TRBV27; D: .; CDR3: ASSLGQYNEQF
J: TRBJ2-1; V: TRBV2; D: TRBD2; CDR3: ASSAGLAVPEQF
J: TRBJ2-7; V: TRBV28; D: TRBD2; CDR3: ASSFEGAGGEQY
J: TRBJ1-3; V: TRBV5-6; D: .; CDR3: ASSLALTGNTIY
J: TRBJ1-2; V: TRBV6-1; D: .; CDR3: ASRPGPGGYGYT
J: TRBJ2-1; V: TRBV11-1; D: .; CDR3: ASSLVVTGSYNEQF
J: TRBJ2-1; V: TRBV6-6; D: TRBD2; CDR3: ASSYRLAGDREQF
J: TRBJ2-1; V: TRBV4-2; D: TRBD2; CDR3: ASSQDRSGTSYNEQF
J: TRBJ2-5; V: TRBV9; D: TRBD1; CDR3: ASSAQGAGEKTQY
J: TRBJ2-5; V: TRBV6-6; D: .; CDR3: ASSYSRVLETQY
J: TRBJ1-5; V: TRBV19; D: TRBD1; CDR3: ASKQSTGQGGNQPQH
J: TRBJ1-5; V: TRBV28; D: .; CDR3: ASSFLRVGNQPQH
J: TRBJ2-3; V: TRBV5-6; D: .; CDR3: ASSFITDTQY
J: TRBJ2-5; V: TRBV5-1; D: .; CDR3: ASSLESLLQETQY
J: TRBJ2-1; V: TRBV4-2; D: .; CDR3: ASSQDYRGLLYNEQF
J: TRBJ2-3; V: TRBV5-1; D: TRBD2; CDR3: ASSSDYSGSTTDTQY
J: TRBJ2-3; V: TRBV14; D: TRBD2; CDR3: ASSQGRGTDTQY
J: TRBJ2-7; V: TRBV28; D: TRBD2; CDR3: ASSLAGGPYEQY
J: TRBJ1-1; V: TRBV7-7; D: TRBD1; CDR3: ASSLVFKGQGAGVSTEAF
J: TRBJ2-7; V: TRBV7-9; D: TRBD1; CDR3: ASSSSGQNYEQY
J: TRBJ2-3; V: TRBV19; D: TRBD2; CDR3: ASSIGLAGDPDTQY
J: TRBJ2-2; V: TRBV6-6; D: .; CDR3: ASMTRTNTGGLF
J: TRBJ2-2; V: TRBV13; D: .; CDR3: ASSPITVTGELF
J: TRBJ2-7; V: TRBV6-5; D: TRBD1; CDR3: ASSRTGSEQY
J: TRBJ2-7; V: TRBV10-2; D: TRBD2; CDR3: ASRTSGQTYEQY
J: TRBJ2-7; V: TRBV4-1; D: TRBD1; CDR3: ASSRPETGGGEQY
J: TRBJ2-1; V: TRBV7-3; D: .; CDR3: ASSSGPTGYNEQF
J: TRBJ2-5; V: TRBV5-4; D: TRBD2; CDR3: ASSPDLAGGGETQY
J: .; V: TRBV7-9; D: .; CDR3: ASSPKDPRRNEQY
J: TRBJ2-7; V: TRBV5-1; D: TRBD1; CDR3: ASSPLDRGPSYEQY
J: TRBJ1-2; V: TRBV28; D: TRBD1; CDR3: ASSLGPETGGGYT
J: TRBJ1-5; V: TRBV27; D: TRBD1; CDR3: ASSSTVIADRVYQPQH
J: TRBJ2-1; V: TRBV7-6; D: TRBD2; CDR3: ASSPLGLAVDEQF